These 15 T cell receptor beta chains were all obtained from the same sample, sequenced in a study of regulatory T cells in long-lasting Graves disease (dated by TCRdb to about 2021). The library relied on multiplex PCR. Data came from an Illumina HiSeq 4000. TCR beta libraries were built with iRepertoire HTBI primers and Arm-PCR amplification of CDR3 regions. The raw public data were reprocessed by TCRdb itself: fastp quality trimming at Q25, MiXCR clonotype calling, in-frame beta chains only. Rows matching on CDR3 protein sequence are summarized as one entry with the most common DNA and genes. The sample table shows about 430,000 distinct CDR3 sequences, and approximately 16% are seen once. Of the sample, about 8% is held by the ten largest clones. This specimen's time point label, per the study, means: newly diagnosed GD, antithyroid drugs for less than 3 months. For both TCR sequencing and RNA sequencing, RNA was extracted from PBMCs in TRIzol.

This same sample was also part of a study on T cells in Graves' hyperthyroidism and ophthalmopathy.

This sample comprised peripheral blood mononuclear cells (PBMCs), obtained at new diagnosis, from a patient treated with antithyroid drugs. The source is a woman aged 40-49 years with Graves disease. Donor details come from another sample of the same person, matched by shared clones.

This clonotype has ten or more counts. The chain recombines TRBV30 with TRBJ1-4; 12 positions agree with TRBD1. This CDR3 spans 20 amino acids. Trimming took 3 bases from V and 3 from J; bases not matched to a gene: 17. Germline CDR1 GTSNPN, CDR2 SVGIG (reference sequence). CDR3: CAWSAGTGGAWRMANEKLFF. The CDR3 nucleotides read TGTGCCTGGAGCGCCGGGACAGGGGGCGCGTGGAGAATGGCTAATGAAAAACTGTTTTTT.

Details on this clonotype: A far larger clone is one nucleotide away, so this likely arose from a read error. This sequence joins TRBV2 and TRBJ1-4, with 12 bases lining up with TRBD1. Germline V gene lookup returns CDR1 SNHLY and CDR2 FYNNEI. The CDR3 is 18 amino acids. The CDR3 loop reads CASSPTGTGGPKREKLLF. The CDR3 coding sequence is TGTGCCAGCAGCCCTACCGGGACAGGGGGCCCGAAAAGAGAAAAACTGCTTTTT.

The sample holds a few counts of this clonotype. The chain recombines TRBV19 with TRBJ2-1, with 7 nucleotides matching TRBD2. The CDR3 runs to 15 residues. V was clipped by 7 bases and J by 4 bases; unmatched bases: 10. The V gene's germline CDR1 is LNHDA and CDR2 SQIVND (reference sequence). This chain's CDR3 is CASTPSGGFYNEQFF. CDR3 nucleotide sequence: TGTGCCAGTACCCCTAGCGGAGGTTTTTACAATGAGCAGTTCTTC. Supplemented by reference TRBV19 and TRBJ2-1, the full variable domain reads DGGITQSPKYLFRKEGQNVTLSCEQNLNHDAMYWYRQDPGQGLRLIYYSQIVNDFQKGDIAEGYSVSREKKESFPLTVTSAQKNPTAFYLCASTPSGGFYNEQFFGPGTRLTVL.

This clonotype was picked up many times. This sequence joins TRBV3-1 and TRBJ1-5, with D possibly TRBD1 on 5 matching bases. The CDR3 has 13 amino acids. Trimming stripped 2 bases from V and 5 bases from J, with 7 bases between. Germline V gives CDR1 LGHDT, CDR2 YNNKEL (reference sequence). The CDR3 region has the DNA TGTGCCAGCAGCCAATCGGGACATCAGCCCCAGCATTTT. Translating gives CASSQSGHQPQHF.

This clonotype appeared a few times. The CDR3 sequence: CASSYISGTPHDNEQFF. The CDR3 DNA reads TGTGCCAGCAGTTACATCTCCGGGACTCCGCACGACAATGAGCAGTTCTTC. The J gene is TRBJ2-1, the V gene TRBV27; D is perhaps TRBD2 (6 bases). Germline CDR1 and CDR2: MNHEY and SMNVEV (reference sequence). The CDR3 length is 17 residues. V shed 4 bases and J shed 5 bases, with 21 bases lying between them.

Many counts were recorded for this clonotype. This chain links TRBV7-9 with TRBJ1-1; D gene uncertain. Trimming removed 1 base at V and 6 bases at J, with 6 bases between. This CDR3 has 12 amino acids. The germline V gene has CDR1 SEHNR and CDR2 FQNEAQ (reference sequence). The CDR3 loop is CASSLVRAEAFF. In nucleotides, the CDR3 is TGTGCCAGCAGCTTAGTACGGGCTGAAGCTTTCTTT.

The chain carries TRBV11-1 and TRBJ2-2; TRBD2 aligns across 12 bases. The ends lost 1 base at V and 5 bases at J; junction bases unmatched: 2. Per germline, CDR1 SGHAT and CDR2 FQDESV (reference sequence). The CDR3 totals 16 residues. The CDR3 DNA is TGTGCCAGCAGCTTAGACCTAGCGGGAGGGACCGGGGAGCTGTTTTTT. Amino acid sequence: CASSLDLAGGTGELFF.

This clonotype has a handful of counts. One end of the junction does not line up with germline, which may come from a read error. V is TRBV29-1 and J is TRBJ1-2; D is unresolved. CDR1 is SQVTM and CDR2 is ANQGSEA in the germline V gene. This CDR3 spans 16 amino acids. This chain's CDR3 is CSVVPAGDITNYGYAF. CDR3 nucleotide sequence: TGCAGCGTTGTCCCTGCCGGTGACATTACTAACTATGGCTACGCCTTC.

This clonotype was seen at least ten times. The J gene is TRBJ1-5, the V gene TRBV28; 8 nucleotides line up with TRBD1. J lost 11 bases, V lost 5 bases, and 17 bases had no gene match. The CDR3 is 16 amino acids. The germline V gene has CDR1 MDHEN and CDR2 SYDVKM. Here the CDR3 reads CASSLPFTGGSLAQHF. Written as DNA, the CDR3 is TGTGCCAGCAGTCTCCCATTTACAGGGGGGAGTTTGGCCCAGCATTTT.

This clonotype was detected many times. Here the CDR3 reads CASSLGGLGRYEQYF. The CDR3 DNA reads as TGTGCCAGCAGCTTAGGGGGGTTGGGGAGGTACGAGCAGTACTTC. This chain connects TRBV13 to TRBJ2-7; D is perhaps TRBD2 (6 bases). The CDR3 totals 15 residues. With 0 bases removed from V and 4 bases from J, the gap between germline ends came to 13 bases. From germline, CDR1 is PRHDT and CDR2 FYEKMQ (reference sequence).

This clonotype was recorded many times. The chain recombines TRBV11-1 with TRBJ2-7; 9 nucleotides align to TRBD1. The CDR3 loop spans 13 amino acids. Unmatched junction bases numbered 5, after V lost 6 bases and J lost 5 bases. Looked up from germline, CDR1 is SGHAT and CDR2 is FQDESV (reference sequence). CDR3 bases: TGTGCCAGCAGTTTGGGACAGGGTAACGAGCAGTACTTC. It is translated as CASSLGQGNEQYF.

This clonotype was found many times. The CDR3 here is CASSLRPSEDYNEQFF. The CDR3, as DNA: TGTGCCAGCAGCTTAAGGCCTAGCGAGGACTACAATGAGCAGTTCTTC. The chain recombines TRBV7-2 with TRBJ2-1; D perhaps matches TRBD2 (6 bases). CDR3 length: 16 amino acids. Germline-derived CDR1 and CDR2 are SGHTA and FQGNSA. The V and J ends lost 2 bases and 3 bases respectively, with 14 bases between them.

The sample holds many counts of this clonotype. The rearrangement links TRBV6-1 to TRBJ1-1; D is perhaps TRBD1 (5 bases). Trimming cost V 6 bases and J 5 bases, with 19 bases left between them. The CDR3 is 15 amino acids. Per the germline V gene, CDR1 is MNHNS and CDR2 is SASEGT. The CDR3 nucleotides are TGTGCCAGCAGATTTACTTCGGGGGTTTATACTGAAGCTTTCTTT. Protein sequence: CASRFTSGVYTEAFF.

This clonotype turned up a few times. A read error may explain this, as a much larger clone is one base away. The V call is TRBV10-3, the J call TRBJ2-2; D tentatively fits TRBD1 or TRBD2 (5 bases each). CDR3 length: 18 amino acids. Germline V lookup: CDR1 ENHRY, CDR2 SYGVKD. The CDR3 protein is CAVSERPPGASNTGELFF. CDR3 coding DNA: TGTGCCGTCAGTGAGCGACCCCCCGGGGCTTCGAACACCGGGGAGCTGTTTTTT.

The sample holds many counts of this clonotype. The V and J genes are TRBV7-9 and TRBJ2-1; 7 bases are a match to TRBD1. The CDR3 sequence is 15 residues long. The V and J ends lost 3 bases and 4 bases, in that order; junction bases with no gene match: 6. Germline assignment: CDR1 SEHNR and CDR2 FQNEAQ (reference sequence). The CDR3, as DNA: TGTGCCAGCAGCTTCACGACAGGGAAATACAATGAGCAGTTCTTC. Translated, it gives CASSFTTGKYNEQFF. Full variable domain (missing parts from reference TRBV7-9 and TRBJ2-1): DTGVSQNPRHKITKRGQNVTFRCDPISEHNRLYWYRQTLGQGPEFLTYFQNEAQLEKSRLLSDRFSAERPKGSFSTLEIQRTEQGDSAMYLCASSFTTGKYNEQFFGPGTRLTVL.